Following are 18 T cell receptor beta chains from one sample sequenced in a study of breast tumors, draining lymph nodes, adjacent tissues. Samples came from axillary lymph nodes draining the breast cancer. MiXCR was run by TCRdb on the multiplex PCR reads, yielding one entry per CDR3 protein. Of about 200,000 distinct CDR3 sequences in the sample, approximately 36% were seen once. The sample consisted of axillary lymph node tissue. These receptors all stem from a female donor with breast cancer. Some clones in this sample may be carry-over from other donors' samples.

In its sample, this clonotype was seen many times. The chain couples TRBV7-2 to TRBJ2-2; TRBD1 might be the D (5 bases). Trimming removed 5 bases at V and 6 bases at J, with 19 bases between. The germline gives CDR1 SGHTA, CDR2 FQGNSA. There are 16 residues in the CDR3. DNA of the CDR3: TGTGCCAGCAGCCCCTCGGCAGGGTTCGGCTCCGGGGAGCTGTTTTTT. The encoded protein is CASSPSAGFGSGELFF.

This clonotype occurred a few times. The J gene is TRBJ2-7, the V gene TRBV6-1; D not resolved. The V gene's germline CDR1 is MNHNS and CDR2 SASEGT. V was trimmed by 1 base and J by 0 bases, leaving 10 bases between them. The CDR3 is 15 amino acids. The CDR3 nucleotides read TGTGCCAGCAGTGAAGAGGGATTTTACTCCTACGAGCAGTACTTC. Its protein product is CASSEEGFYSYEQYF.

This clonotype was observed once. This likely comes from a read error, as the CDR3 has no conserved phenylalanine or tryptophan at its end. The DNA is left out, because the CDR3 cannot be placed on it with certainty; the CDR3 is given as TCRdb lists it. V usage is TRBV19 and J usage is TRBJ2-6. Germline V gene data show CDR1 as LNHDA and CDR2 as SQIVND (reference sequence). The CDR3 extends over 15 residues, inclusive of both ends. CDR3 amino acids: CASSVKGSGANVLVL.

V gene TRBV6-1 combines with J gene TRBJ1-3; D is uncertain. The germline V and J ends were trimmed by 2 bases and 4 bases, with 9 bases remaining between them. The germline V gene has CDR1 MNHNS and CDR2 SASEGT. The CDR3 is 14 amino acids. CDR3 in DNA: TGTGCCAGCAGTGAATGGCGGTTGGGAAACACCATATATTTT. This translates into CASSEWRLGNTIYF.

The table lists this clonotype with many counts. CDR3 in DNA: TGTGCCAGCAGCCAAGATCTGGGACAGGGTGGTCCGTACGAGCAGTACTTC. It encodes CASSQDLGQGGPYEQYF. This chain uses TRBV14 with TRBJ2-7; TRBD1 matches at 9 bases. The junction had 10 bases not matched to a gene; V was cut back by 0 bases and J by 4 bases. The CDR3 sequence is 17 residues long. CDR1 is SGHDN, CDR2 FVKESK, per germline. Variable domain in full (rest from reference TRBV14 and TRBJ2-7): EAGVTQFPSHSVIEKGQTVTLRCDPISGHDNLYWYRRVMGKEIKFLLHFVKESKQDESGMPNNRFLAERTGGTYSTLKVQPAELEDSGVYFCASSQDLGQGGPYEQYFGPGTRLTVT.

V gene TRBV19 combines with J gene TRBJ2-1; TRBD2 might be the D (5 bases). This CDR3 contains 14 residues. Per germline, CDR1 LNHDA and CDR2 SQIVND (reference sequence). V lost 4 bases and J 4 bases, leaving 11 bases between the germline ends. The CDR3 spells CASSTRRGYNEQFF. The CDR3 bases are TGTGCCAGTAGTACTCGACGGGGTTACAATGAGCAGTTCTTC.

The V call is TRBV18, the J call TRBJ2-1; D is uncertain. V was cut by 2 bases and J by 2 bases, with 13 bases left in between. Germline values: CDR1 KGHSH, CDR2 LQKENI. The CDR3 is 16 residues long. For the CDR3, the DNA is TGTGCCAGCTCACCAAAGTCAAGTATCACCTACAATGAGCAGTTCTTC. Its protein is CASSPKSSITYNEQFF. Drawing the rest from reference TRBV18 and TRBJ2-1, the complete variable domain is NAGVMQNPRHLVRRRGQEARLRCSPMKGHSHVYWYRQLPEEGLKFMVYLQKENIIDESGMPKERFSAEFPKEGPSILRIQQVVRGDSAAYFCASSPKSSITYNEQFFGPGTRLTVL.

This clonotype has only one observation. The chain couples TRBV29-1 to TRBJ2-3; TRBD2 agrees at 9 bases. The V segment lost 7 bases and the J segment 6 bases; nucleotides outside the gene matches: 11. Germline CDR1 and CDR2: SQVTM and ANQGSEA. The CDR3 runs 14 residues. DNA for the CDR3: TGCAGCGCCGGGGGACTAGCTCTCACGGATACGCAGTATTTT. Amino acids: CSAGGLALTDTQYF.

This chain connects TRBV5-4 to TRBJ2-2; D may be TRBD2 (5 bases). The germline V gene has CDR1 SGHNT and CDR2 YYREEE (reference sequence). Trimming stripped 4 bases from V and 4 bases from J, with 11 bases between. This CDR3 has 14 amino acids. CDR3 sequence: CASSLRTATGELFF. The CDR3 nucleotides are TGTGCCAGCAGCCTACGGACTGCCACCGGGGAGCTGTTTTTT.

Ten or more counts support this clonotype. This chain's CDR3 is CASSLTVNTEAFF. CDR3 sequence (DNA): TGTGCCAGCAGCTTAACTGTGAACACTGAAGCTTTCTTT. The J gene is TRBJ1-1, the V gene TRBV7-3, with unresolved D. The V end lost 0 bases, the J end lost 0 bases, and 2 bases lay between the germline ends. The CDR3 sequence is 13 residues long. Germline assignment: CDR1 SGHTA and CDR2 FQGTGA.

This clonotype was found many times. This sequence joins TRBV2 and TRBJ2-3, with 10 bases that match TRBD1. CDR3 length equals 15 residues. Germline V gives CDR1 SNHLY, CDR2 FYNNEI. V was pared by 5 bases and J by 3 bases, with 5 bases of the junction left unmatched. The CDR3 sequence is CASSSTGGGTDTQYF. The CDR3 nucleotides are TGTGCCAGCAGTTCGACAGGGGGCGGTACAGATACGCAGTATTTT.

This clonotype appeared many times. This chain connects TRBV15 to TRBJ1-2; D is unclear. Germline-derived CDR1 and CDR2 are LNHNV and YYDKDF (reference sequence). V was trimmed by 0 bases and J by 4 bases, leaving 3 bases between them. This CDR3 contains 12 residues. DNA of the CDR3: TGTGCCACCAGCAGAGACCTCTATGGCTACACCTTC. Its protein product is CATSRDLYGYTF.

This clonotype was observed at least ten times. The chain couples TRBV20-1 to TRBJ1-2; the match to TRBD1 covers 7 bases. Germline V gene data show CDR1 as DFQATT and CDR2 as SNEGSKA (reference sequence). The V gene end was trimmed by 6 bases and the J gene end by 8 bases; junction bases not matched to a gene: 9. The CDR3 has 12 amino acids. In DNA, the CDR3 is TGCAGTGCACCGGGAACAGGGGAAGGCTACACCTTC. The encoded protein is CSAPGTGEGYTF.

Concerning this clonotype: Being one base from a much bigger clone, this may be a read error. The chain is built from TRBV11-1 and TRBJ2-7, with 10 nucleotides matching TRBD2. Germline CDR1 is SGHAT and CDR2 is FQDESV (reference sequence). This CDR3 is 15 amino acids long. V lost 5 bases, J lost 4 bases, and 8 bases stayed unmatched. As DNA, the CDR3 is TGTGCCAGCAGCGGTGCTAGCGGGAGTTCTTACGAGCAGTACTTC. Protein product: CASSGASGSSYEQYF.

This clonotype was seen repeatedly, ten times or more. This chain links TRBV5-1 with TRBJ1-6; possible D gene TRBD1, 5 bases. Germline-derived CDR1 and CDR2 are SGHRS and YFSETQ. Trimming cost V 3 bases and J 7 bases, with 11 bases left between them. This CDR3 has 14 amino acids. The CDR3 here is CASSWGTENSPLHF. In nucleotides, the CDR3 is TGCGCCAGCAGCTGGGGGACTGAGAATTCACCCCTCCACTTT.

In this sample, this clonotype turned up many times. DNA for the CDR3: TGCGCCAGCAGCCGCTTACTAGGTACCGGGGAGCTGTTTTTT. Amino acids: CASSRLLGTGELFF. The rearrangement uses TRBV4-3 and TRBJ2-2; D is possibly TRBD2 (5 bases). Trimming left V 4 bases short and J 5 bases short, with 11 bases between. This CDR3 has 14 amino acids. Germline CDR1 reads LGHNA; CDR2 reads YSLEER.

This clonotype was seen at least ten times. The chain combines TRBV5-5 with TRBJ1-4; D is unresolved. The CDR3 has 15 amino acids. Germline V lookup: CDR1 SGHKS, CDR2 YYEKEE (reference sequence). V lost 0 bases and J 8 bases, leaving 14 bases between the germline ends. CDR3 amino acids: CASSLGAPPGEKLFF. The CDR3 region has the DNA TGTGCCAGCAGCTTGGGGGCCCCGCCCGGGGAAAAACTGTTTTTT.

This clonotype was seen at least ten times. This sequence joins TRBV25-1 and TRBJ1-6; D remains unclear. Germline V gene lookup returns CDR1 MGHDK and CDR2 SYGVNS. Trimming left V 8 bases short and J 1 base short, with 6 bases between. This CDR3 is 13 amino acids long. The CDR3 DNA sequence: TGTGCCAGCGTCCTTTCCTATAATTCACCCCTCCACTTT. Encoded protein: CASVLSYNSPLHF.